Listed here are 5 T cell receptor beta chains from one sample, sequenced in a study of T cell responses to AZD1222 COVID-19 vaccine. Some clones are missing from TCRdb's copy, which holds only in-frame ones; the method was immunoSEQ multiplex PCR. The data show roughly 84,000 clones, with 87% seen just once and around 10% held by the top ten. The starting material was peripheral blood, obtained 28 days after the second AZD1222 dose. These receptors all come from an adult who received the AZD1222 COVID-19 vaccine.

V gene TRBV5-4 combines with J gene TRBJ2-5; no firm D call. CDR3 length equals 13 residues. V was shortened by 0 bases and J by 2 bases, with 5 bases between the two germline ends. The germline CDR1 and CDR2 sequences are SGHNT and YYREEE (reference sequence). The DNA for the CDR3 is TGTGCCAGCAGCTTGGTGTCACAAGAGACCCAGTACTTC. It encodes CASSLVSQETQYF. The variable domain in full, with the rest retrieved from reference TRBV5-4 and TRBJ2-5, is ETGVTQSPTHLIKTRGQQVTLRCSSQSGHNTVSWYQQALGQGPQFIFQYYREEENGRGNFPPRFSGLQFPNYSSELNVNALELDDSALYLCASSLVSQETQYFGPGTRLLVL.

J is TRBJ2-7 and V is TRBV6-1, with D unclear. This CDR3 has 15 amino acids. Trimming shortened V by 2 bases and J by 2 bases, and 13 bases separated the two germline ends. Germline V gene sequence: CDR1 MNHNS, CDR2 SASEGT. The CDR3 DNA follows: TGTGCCAGCAGTGAAAGATGGATCCCCCCCTACGAGCAGTACTTC. Translating gives CASSERWIPPYEQYF.

The chain has TRBV10-3 and TRBJ1-1; D may be TRBD1 (5 bases). The CDR3 totals 16 residues. V was pared by 6 bases and J by 5 bases, with 22 bases between. The germline V gene encodes CDR1 ENHRY and CDR2 SYGVKD. CDR3 loop: CAISPLLGTERTEAFF. CDR3 bases: TGTGCCATCAGCCCCTTACTAGGGACCGAGAGGACTGAAGCTTTCTTT.

V gene TRBV27 combines with J gene TRBJ2-1, with TRBD1 identical over 8 bases. In germline, CDR1 is MNHEY, CDR2 SMNVEV (reference sequence). The CDR3 is 17 residues long. V gave up 3 bases and J gave up 0 bases; unmatched junction bases: 7. CDR3 nucleotides: TGTGCCAGCAGTTTGGCCCAGACAGGGGACTCCTACAATGAGCAGTTCTTC. This encodes CASSLAQTGDSYNEQFF.

This clone was picked up a small number of times. The chain has TRBV19 and TRBJ2-2; the match to TRBD2 covers 8 bases. The CDR3 covers 15 residues. Germline V gives CDR1 LNHDA, CDR2 SQIVND (reference sequence). The junction had 5 bases not matched to a gene; V was cut back by 7 bases and J by 1 base. The CDR3 here is CASMRSGGNTGELFF. DNA for the CDR3: TGTGCCAGTATGAGGAGCGGGGGGAACACCGGGGAGCTGTTTTTT.